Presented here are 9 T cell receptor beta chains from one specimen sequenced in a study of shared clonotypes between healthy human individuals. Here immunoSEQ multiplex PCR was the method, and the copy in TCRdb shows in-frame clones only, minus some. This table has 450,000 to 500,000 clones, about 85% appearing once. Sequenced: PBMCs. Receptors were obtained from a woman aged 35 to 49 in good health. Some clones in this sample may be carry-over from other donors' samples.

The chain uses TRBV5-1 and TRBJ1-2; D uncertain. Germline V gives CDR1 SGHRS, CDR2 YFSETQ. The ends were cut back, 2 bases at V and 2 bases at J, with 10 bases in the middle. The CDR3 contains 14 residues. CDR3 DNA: TGCGCCAGCAGCTTTACAACGGGGAACTATGGCTACACCTTC. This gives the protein CASSFTTGNYGYTF.

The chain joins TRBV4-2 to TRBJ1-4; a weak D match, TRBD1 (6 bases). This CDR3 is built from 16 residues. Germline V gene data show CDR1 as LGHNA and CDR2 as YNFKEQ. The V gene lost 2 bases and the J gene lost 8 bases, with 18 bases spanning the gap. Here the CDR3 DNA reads TGTGCCAGCAGCCAAAAACAGGGCTCCCAACGGGAAAAACTGTTTTTT. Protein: CASSQKQGSQREKLFF.

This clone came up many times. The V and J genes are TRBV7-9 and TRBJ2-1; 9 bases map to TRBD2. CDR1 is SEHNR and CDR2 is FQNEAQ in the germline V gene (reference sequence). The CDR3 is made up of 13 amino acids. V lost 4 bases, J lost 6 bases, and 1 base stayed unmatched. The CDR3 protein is CASSSGLANEQFF. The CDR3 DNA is TGTGCCAGCAGCTCGGGACTAGCCAATGAGCAGTTCTTC.

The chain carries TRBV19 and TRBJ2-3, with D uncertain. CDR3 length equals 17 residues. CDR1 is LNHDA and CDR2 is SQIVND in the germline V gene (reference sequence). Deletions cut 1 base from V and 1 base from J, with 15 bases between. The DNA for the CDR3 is TGTGCCAGTAGTATAGTTCCCAGTAAGGCGGGCACAGATACGCAGTATTTT. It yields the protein CASSIVPSKAGTDTQYF.

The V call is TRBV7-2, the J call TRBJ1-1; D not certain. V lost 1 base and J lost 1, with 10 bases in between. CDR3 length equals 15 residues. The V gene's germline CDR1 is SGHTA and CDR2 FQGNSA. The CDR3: CASSLVGRSNTEAFF. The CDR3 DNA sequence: TGTGCCAGCAGCTTAGTCGGGCGGTCGAACACTGAAGCTTTCTTT.

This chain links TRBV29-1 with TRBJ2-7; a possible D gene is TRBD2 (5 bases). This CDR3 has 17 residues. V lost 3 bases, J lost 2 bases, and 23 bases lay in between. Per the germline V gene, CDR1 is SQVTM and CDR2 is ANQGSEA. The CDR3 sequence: CSVEGAGLSRSAYEQYF. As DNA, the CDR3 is TGCAGCGTTGAGGGTGCCGGACTTTCTAGATCAGCCTACGAGCAGTACTTC.

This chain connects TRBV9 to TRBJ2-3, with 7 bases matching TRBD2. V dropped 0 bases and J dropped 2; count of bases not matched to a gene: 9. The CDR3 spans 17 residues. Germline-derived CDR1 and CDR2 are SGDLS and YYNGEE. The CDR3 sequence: CASSVGVGGRFTDTQYF. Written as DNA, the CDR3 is TGTGCCAGCAGCGTAGGGGTGGGCGGGAGATTCACAGATACGCAGTATTTT.

The CDR3: CASDTGGHTGELFF. For the CDR3, the DNA is TGCGCCAGCGATACGGGGGGGCACACCGGGGAGCTGTTTTTT. This chain connects TRBV5-1 to TRBJ2-2, with 8 bases aligning to TRBD2. Trimming took 7 bases from V and 3 from J; bases not matched to a gene: 5. This CDR3 comprises 14 residues. Germline CDR1 is SGHRS and CDR2 is YFSETQ.

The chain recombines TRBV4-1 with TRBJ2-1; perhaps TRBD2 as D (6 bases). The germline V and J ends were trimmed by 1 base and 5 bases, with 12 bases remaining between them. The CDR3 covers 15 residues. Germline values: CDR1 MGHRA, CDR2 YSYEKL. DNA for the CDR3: TGCGCCAGCAGCCAAGGCCGGGGGAGGAACAATGAGCAGTTCTTC. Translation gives CASSQGRGRNNEQFF.